This record covers a single T cell receptor (beta chain). The target antigen is unknown. 13 Jbeta primers and 60 Vbeta primers were used for the PCR. Repertoires were generated with immunoSEQ multiplex PCR, while TCRdb's copy carries only in-frame clones and drops some. Among about 61,000 clones listed, about 87% were seen once. This entry comes from a study of cytomegalovirus exposure and HLA in healthy donors. The study, taken as a whole, reports: Fewer N-insertions (relative to the roughly 700-donor mean) were reportedly seen in an Asian-associated ancestry cluster in a later analysis. Usually a TCR sequence was rare, but some public TCRs were found in many donors. Most likely, a cluster of highly shared sequence variants arose as a sequencing artifact. Relative to equally common others, HLA-associated TCR beta chains showed greater clonal expansion in a later analysis.

V lost 6 bases to trimming and J lost 12 bases, with 20 bases between them. The CDR3 has 13 residues. Germline V gene data show CDR1 as PRHDT and CDR2 as FYEKMQ (reference sequence). The chain employs TRBV13 and TRBJ1-1; possibly TRBD1 for D (5 bases). Sequencing was performed on PBMCs. The TCR comes from a man aged 18 to 29 in good health and CMV-seronegative. This CDR3 reads CASSQRQSKGTFF. The CDR3 DNA reads TGTGCCAGCAGTCAACGACAGTCTAAGGGAACTTTCTTT.